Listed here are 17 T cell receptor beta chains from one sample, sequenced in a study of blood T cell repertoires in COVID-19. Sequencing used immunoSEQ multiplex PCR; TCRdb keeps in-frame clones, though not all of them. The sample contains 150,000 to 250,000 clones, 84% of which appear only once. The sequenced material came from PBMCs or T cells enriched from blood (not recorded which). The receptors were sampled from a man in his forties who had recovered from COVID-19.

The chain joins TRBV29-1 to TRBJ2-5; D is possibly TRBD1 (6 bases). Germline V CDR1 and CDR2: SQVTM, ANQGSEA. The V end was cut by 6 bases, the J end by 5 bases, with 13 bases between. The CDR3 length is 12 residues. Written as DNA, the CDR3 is TGCAGCGTCAACAGGGATGGGGAGACCCAGTACTTC. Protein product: CSVNRDGETQYF.

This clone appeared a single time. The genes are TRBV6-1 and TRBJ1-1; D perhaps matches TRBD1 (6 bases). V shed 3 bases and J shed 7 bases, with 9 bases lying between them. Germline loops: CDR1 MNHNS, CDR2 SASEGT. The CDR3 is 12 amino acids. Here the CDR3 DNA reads TGTGCCAGCAGTGATGGACAGAGTGAAGCTTTCTTT. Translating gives CASSDGQSEAFF.

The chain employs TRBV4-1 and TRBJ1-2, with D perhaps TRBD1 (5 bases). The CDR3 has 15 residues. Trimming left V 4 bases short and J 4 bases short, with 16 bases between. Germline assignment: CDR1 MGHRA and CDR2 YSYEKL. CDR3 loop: CASSPTRGTAYGYTF. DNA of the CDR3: TGCGCCAGCAGCCCCACGCGGGGGACGGCCTATGGCTACACCTTC.

CDR3 in amino acids: CASSPKLSSGRTDTQYF. CDR3 nucleotide sequence: TGTGCCAGCAGCCCTAAGCTCTCTAGCGGCCGCACAGATACGCAGTATTTT. V gene TRBV7-3 combines with J gene TRBJ2-3; TRBD2 agrees at 7 bases. The V gene's germline CDR1 is SGHTA and CDR2 FQGTGA. Unmatched junction bases numbered 12, after V lost 5 bases and J lost 1 base. The CDR3 covers 17 residues.

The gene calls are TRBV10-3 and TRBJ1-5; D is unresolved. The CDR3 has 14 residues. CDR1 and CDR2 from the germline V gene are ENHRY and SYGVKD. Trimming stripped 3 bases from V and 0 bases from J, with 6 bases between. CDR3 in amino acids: CAISDSHSNQPQHF. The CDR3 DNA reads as TGTGCCATCAGTGATTCCCATAGCAATCAGCCCCAGCATTTT.

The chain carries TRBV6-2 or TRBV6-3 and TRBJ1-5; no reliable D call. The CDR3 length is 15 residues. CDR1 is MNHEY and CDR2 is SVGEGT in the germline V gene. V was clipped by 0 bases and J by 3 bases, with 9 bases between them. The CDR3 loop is CASSYSVEINQPQHF. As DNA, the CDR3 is TGTGCCAGCAGTTACTCGGTCGAGATCAATCAGCCCCAGCATTTT.

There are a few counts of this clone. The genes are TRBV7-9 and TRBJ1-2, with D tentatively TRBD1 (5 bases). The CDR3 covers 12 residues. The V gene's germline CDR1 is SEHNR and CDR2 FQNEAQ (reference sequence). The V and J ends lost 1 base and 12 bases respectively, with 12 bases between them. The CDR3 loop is CASSLERGFDTF. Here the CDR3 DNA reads TGTGCCAGCAGCTTAGAAAGGGGCTTCGACACCTTC.

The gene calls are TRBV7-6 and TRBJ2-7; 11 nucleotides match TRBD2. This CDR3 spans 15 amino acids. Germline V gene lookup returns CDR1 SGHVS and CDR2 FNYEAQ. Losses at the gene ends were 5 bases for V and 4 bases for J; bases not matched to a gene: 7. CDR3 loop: CASSRLAGGIYEQYF. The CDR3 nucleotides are TGTGCCAGCAGCCGTTTAGCGGGGGGGATATACGAGCAGTACTTC. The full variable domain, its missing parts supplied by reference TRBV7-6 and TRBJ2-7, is GAGVSQSPRYKVTKRGQDVALRCDPISGHVSLYWYRQALGQGPEFLTYFNYEAQQDKSGLPNDRFSAERPEGSISTLTIQRTEQRDSAMYRCASSRLAGGIYEQYFGPGTRLTVT.

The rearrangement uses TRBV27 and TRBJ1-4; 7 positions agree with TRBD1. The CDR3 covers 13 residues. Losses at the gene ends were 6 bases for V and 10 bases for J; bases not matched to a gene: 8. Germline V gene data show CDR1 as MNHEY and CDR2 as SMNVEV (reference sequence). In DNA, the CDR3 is TGTGCCAGCAGCCGGGACAGAGGCCTAAAACTGTTTTTT. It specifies CASSRDRGLKLFF.

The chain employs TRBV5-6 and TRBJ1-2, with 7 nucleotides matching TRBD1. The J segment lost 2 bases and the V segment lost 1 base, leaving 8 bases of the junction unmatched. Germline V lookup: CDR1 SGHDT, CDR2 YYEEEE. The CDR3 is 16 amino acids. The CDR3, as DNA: TGTGCCAGCAGCTTGTTCTCAGGGACAGAGAACTATGGCTACACCTTC. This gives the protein CASSLFSGTENYGYTF.

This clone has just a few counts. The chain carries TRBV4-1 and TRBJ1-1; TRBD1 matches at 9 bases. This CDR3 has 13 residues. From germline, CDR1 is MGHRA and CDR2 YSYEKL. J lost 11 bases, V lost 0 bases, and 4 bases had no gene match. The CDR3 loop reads CASSQDYRGLAFF. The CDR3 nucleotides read TGCGCCAGCAGCCAAGATTACAGGGGGCTGGCTTTCTTT.

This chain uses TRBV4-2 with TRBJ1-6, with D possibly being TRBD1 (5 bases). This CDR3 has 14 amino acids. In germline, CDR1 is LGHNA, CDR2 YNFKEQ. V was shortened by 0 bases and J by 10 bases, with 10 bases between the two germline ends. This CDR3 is CASSQDRVVSPLHF. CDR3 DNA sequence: TGTGCCAGCAGCCAAGACAGGGTTGTCTCACCCCTCCACTTT.

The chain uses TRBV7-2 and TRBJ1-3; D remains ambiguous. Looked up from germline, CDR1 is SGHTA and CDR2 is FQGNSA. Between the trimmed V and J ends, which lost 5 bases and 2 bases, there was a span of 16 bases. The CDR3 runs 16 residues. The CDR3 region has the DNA TGTGCCAGCAGCCGGCGGGTGGGCTCGGCTGGAAACACCATATATTTT. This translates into CASSRRVGSAGNTIYF.

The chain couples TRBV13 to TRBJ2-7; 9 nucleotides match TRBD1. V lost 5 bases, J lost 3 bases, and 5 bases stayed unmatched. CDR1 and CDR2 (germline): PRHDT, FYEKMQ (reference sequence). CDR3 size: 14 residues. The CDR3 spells CASSPGQGNYEQYF. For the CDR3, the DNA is TGTGCCAGCAGCCCGGGACAGGGTAACTACGAGCAGTACTTC.

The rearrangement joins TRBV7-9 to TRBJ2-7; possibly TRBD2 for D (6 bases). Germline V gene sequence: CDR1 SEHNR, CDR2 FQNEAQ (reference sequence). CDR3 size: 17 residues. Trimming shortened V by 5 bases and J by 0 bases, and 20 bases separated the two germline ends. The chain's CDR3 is CASSPSPGGVNSYEQYF. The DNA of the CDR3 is TGTGCCAGCAGCCCCAGCCCAGGAGGGGTTAACTCCTACGAGCAGTACTTC. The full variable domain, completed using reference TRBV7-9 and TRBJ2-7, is DTGVSQNPRHKITKRGQNVTFRCDPISEHNRLYWYRQTLGQGPEFLTYFQNEAQLEKSRLLSDRFSAERPKGSFSTLEIQRTEQGDSAMYLCASSPSPGGVNSYEQYFGPGTRLTVT.

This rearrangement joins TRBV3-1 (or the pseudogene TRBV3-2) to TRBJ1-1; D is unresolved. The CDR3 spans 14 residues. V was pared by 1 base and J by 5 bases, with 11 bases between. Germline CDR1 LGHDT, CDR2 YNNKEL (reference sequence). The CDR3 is CASSQAGGGTEAFF. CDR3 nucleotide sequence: TGTGCCAGCAGCCAAGCTGGAGGAGGGACTGAAGCTTTCTTT.

The CDR3 DNA reads TGTGCCAGCAGCTTTGACAGTCTGAACACTGAAGCTTTCTTT. This codes for CASSFDSLNTEAFF. The chain combines TRBV7-8 with TRBJ1-1, with D possibly TRBD1 on 5 matching bases. The V gene lost 3 bases and the J gene lost 0 bases, with 8 bases spanning the gap. Looked up from germline, CDR1 is SGHVS and CDR2 is FQNEAQ. This CDR3 comprises 14 residues.